Listed here is a single TCR beta chain. Its antigen is currently unknown. The sample comes from a study of CD8 T cells in ankylosing spondylitis. The length of the CDR3 is 16 residues. V lost 0 bases to trimming and J lost 10 bases; unmatched junction nucleotides: 10. Germline-derived CDR1 and CDR2 are DFQATT and SNEGSKA (reference sequence). MiXCR, applied by TCRdb to the 5' RACE reads, yields one record per CDR3 protein. The data contain about 500,000 distinct CDR3 sequences, about 13% of them singletons. Study-level findings and limits: Made up of about eight highly homologous variants, a TCR beta motif appeared characteristic of ankylosing spondylitis blood.

The chain is built from TRBV20-1 and TRBJ2-1; TRBD2 aligns across 12 bases. This sequence originates from a male donor with ankylosing spondylitis. Sequencing input: blood, either unsorted or a sorted T cell fraction (not recorded which). DNA of the CDR3: TGCAGTGCTAGAGATCCAAGACTAGCGGGAGAAGACGAGCAGTTCTTC. Translated, it gives CSARDPRLAGEDEQFF.